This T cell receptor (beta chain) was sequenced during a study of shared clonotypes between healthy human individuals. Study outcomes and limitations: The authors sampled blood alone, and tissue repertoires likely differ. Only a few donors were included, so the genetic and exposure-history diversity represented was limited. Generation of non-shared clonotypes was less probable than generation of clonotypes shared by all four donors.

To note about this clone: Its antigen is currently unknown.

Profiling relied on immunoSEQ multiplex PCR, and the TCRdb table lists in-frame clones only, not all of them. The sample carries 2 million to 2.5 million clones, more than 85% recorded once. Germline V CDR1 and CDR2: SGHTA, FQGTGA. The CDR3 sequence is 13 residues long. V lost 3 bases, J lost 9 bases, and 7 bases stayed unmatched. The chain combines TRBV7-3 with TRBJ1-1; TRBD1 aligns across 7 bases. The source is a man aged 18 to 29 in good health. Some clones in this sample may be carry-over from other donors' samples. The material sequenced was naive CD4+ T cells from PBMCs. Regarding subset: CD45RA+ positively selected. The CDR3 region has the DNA TGTGCCAGCAGCTTTGGACAGGAGGGGAAAGCTTTCTTT. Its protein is CASSFGQEGKAFF.